This TCR beta chain stems from a study of T cells in Graves' hyperthyroidism and ophthalmopathy. A few counts support this clonotype. The antigen is unknown. Findings and limits, study-wide: From stable hyperthyroidism, ophthalmopathy was set apart by a 13 V-J model.

Amplification of TCR beta CDR3 regions was performed using RNA transcripts as template. HTBI primers were used for first-round RT-PCR of the TCR CDR3. Each CDR3 protein is one row after TCRdb ran MiXCR on the multiplex PCR reads. The data contain hundreds of thousands of distinct CDR3 sequences, approximately 15% of them singletons. The V end lost 5 bases, the J end lost 5 bases, and 15 bases lay between the germline ends. This CDR3 is 14 amino acids long. Germline CDR1 is SGHVS and CDR2 is FNYEAQ. Researchers defined stable Graves' hyperthyroidism as no ophthalmopathy progression within 18 months. The clonotype was recovered from a woman in her 30s with Graves' hyperthyroidism. The sequenced sample was blood. The chain uses TRBV7-6 and TRBJ2-5; D remains unclear. The CDR3, as DNA: TGTGCCAGCAGCCAGAAGCCGTCTGGGGAGACCCAGTACTTC. Translation: CASSQKPSGETQYF.